The rows below give T cell receptor beta chains drawn from one sample of a study of T cell repertoires in cytomegalovirus infection. Via MiXCR, TCRdb re-called the reads, giving one row per CDR3 protein. The data show about 490,000 distinct CDR3 sequences, about 11% seen once. The sample consisted of PBMCs. These receptors all come from a human donor in good health (CMV status not recorded). Some clones in this sample may be carry-over from other donors' samples. The CDR3 runs from the conserved cysteine through the conserved F or W. A D gene is named only where the DNA matches it firmly. The size of a clone is reported for some rows only, either as once, few or many, or as a class for expanded clones.

abundance: many
v_gene: TRBV6-8
j_gene: TRBJ2-5
d_gene: TRBD2
CDR3aa: CASSSKILAASEETQYF
CDR3nt: TGTGCCAGCAGTTCGAAAATACTAGCGGCTAGTGAAGAGACCCAGTACTTC

abundance: .
v_gene: TRBV11-2
j_gene: TRBJ2-3
d_gene: TRBD1
CDR3aa: CASRRTGQGASTDTQYF
CDR3nt: TGTGCCAGCAGACGGACAGGGCAAGGGGCTAGCACAGATACGCAGTATTTT

abundance: many
v_gene: TRBV20-1
j_gene: TRBJ1-5
d_gene: TRBD1
CDR3aa: CSARERQGPRQPQHF
CDR3nt: TGCAGTGCTAGGGAAAGACAGGGCCCGAGGCAGCCCCAGCATTTT

abundance: .
v_gene: TRBV7-3
j_gene: TRBJ2-1
d_gene: .
CDR3aa: CASSQGGAYNEHFF
CDR3nt: TGTGCCAGCAGCCAGGGGGGTGCCTACAATGAGCACTTCTTC

abundance: many
v_gene: TRBV7-2
j_gene: TRBJ2-7
d_gene: .
CDR3aa: CASSFGGAANEQYF
CDR3nt: TGTGCCAGCAGCTTCGGGGGCGCAGCCAACGAGCAGTACTTC

abundance: many
v_gene: TRBV4-2
j_gene: TRBJ2-7
d_gene: TRBD1
CDR3aa: CASSQPQMTGSYEQYF
CDR3nt: TGTGCCAGCAGCCAGCCCCAAATGACAGGGTCCTACGAGCAGTACTTC

abundance: many
v_gene: TRBV10-3
j_gene: TRBJ2-2
d_gene: TRBD2
CDR3aa: CAISDLAGVGSTGELFF
CDR3nt: TGTGCCATCAGTGACCTAGCGGGAGTAGGAAGCACCGGGGAGCTGTTTTTT

abundance: .
v_gene: TRBV4-2
j_gene: TRBJ2-7
d_gene: TRBD2
CDR3aa: CASSLRVSRGGDSYEQYF
CDR3nt: TGTGCCAGCAGCTTAAGGGTCAGTCGCGGGGGGGACTCCTACGAGCAGTACTTC

abundance: many
v_gene: TRBV7-2
j_gene: TRBJ2-3
d_gene: .
CDR3aa: CASSLARRGEGLSDTQYF
CDR3nt: TGTGCCAGCAGCTTAGCGAGGAGGGGGGAGGGCCTATCCGATACGCAGTATTTT

abundance: .
v_gene: TRBV5-6
j_gene: TRBJ1-2
d_gene: .
CDR3aa: CASSVGGGYTF
CDR3nt: TGTGCCAGCAGCGTCGGTGGTGGCTACACCTTC

abundance: .
v_gene: TRBV30
j_gene: TRBJ2-3
d_gene: TRBD2
CDR3aa: CASATSGFDTQYF
CDR3nt: TGTGCTTCCGCGACTAGCGGGTTCGATACGCAGTATTTT

abundance: few
v_gene: TRBV27
j_gene: TRBJ2-2
d_gene: .
CDR3aa: CASSFSGGFTGELFF
CDR3nt: TGTGCCAGCAGTTTCTCCGGCGGGTTCACCGGGGAGCTGTTTTTT

abundance: many
v_gene: TRBV12-5
j_gene: TRBJ2-3
d_gene: .
CDR3aa: CASGSSKSNTDTQYF
CDR3nt: TGTGCTAGTGGTTCCTCGAAGTCAAACACAGATACGCAGTATTTT

abundance: .
v_gene: TRBV28
j_gene: TRBJ2-7
d_gene: .
CDR3aa: CASSLGQWAYEQYF
CDR3nt: TGTGCCAGCAGTCTCGGACAGTGGGCCTACGAGCAGTACTTC